This T cell receptor (beta chain) stems from a study of CD8 T cells in Susac syndrome. Study-level findings and limits: An acknowledgment was made by the study that its TCR sequencing and HLA analysis involved relatively few individuals.

The CDR3 runs 15 residues. V was pared by 4 bases and J by 6 bases, with 18 bases between. CDR1 is MGHDK, CDR2 SYGVNS, per germline. The T cells that were sequenced for TCR beta were CD8+ and CD4+ cells from blood. Negative isolation yielded the CD8+ and CD4+ T cells, while FACS enriched the TEMRA cells. With random hexamers, roughly 0.45 to 1 ug RNA was reverse transcribed. Amplification of TCR beta CDR3 across 54 Vbeta and 13 Jbeta was performed with immunoSEQ multiplex PCR. TCRdb passed the immunoSEQ multiplex PCR reads through MiXCR, listing each CDR3 protein once. The sample includes hundreds of thousands of distinct CDR3 sequences, approximately 90% of them seen just once. As concerns this clonotype: Its antigen is unknown.

The specimen sequenced was CD8+ T cells from PBMCs. The rearrangement joins TRBV25-1 to TRBJ1-1; D is perhaps TRBD1 (5 bases). This sequence originates from a human donor with multiple sclerosis. CDR3 protein: CASSALKGHQPEAFF. The DNA for the CDR3 is TGTGCCAGCAGTGCGCTCAAAGGACATCAGCCTGAAGCTTTCTTT.